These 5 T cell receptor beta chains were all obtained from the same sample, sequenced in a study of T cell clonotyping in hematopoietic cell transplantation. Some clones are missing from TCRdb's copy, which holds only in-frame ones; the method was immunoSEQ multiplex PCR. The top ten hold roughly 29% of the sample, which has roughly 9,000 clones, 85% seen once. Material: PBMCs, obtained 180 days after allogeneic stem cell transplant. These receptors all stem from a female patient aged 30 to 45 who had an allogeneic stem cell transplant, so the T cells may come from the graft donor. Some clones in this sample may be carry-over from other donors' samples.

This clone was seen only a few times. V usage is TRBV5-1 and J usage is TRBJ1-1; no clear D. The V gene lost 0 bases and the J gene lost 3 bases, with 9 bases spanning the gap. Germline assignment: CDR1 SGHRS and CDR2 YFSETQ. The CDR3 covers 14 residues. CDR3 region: CASSLEYGYTEAFF. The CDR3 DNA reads TGCGCCAGCAGCTTGGAGTACGGATACACTGAAGCTTTCTTT.

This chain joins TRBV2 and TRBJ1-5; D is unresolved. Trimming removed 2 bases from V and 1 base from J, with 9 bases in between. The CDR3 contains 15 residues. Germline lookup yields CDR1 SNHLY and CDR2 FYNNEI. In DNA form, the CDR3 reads TGTGCCAGCAGTGAACCGGCAGTAAGCAATCAGCCCCAGCATTTT. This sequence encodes CASSEPAVSNQPQHF.

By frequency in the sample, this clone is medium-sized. This CDR3 is CASSDLGGREPQHF. DNA for the CDR3: TGTGCCAGCAGTGATTTGGGGGGTCGGGAGCCCCAGCATTTT. V and J are TRBV2 and TRBJ1-5; a possible D gene is TRBD1 (5 bases). This CDR3 comprises 14 residues. V was trimmed by 3 bases and J by 8 bases, leaving 14 bases between them. The germline V gene encodes CDR1 SNHLY and CDR2 FYNNEI.

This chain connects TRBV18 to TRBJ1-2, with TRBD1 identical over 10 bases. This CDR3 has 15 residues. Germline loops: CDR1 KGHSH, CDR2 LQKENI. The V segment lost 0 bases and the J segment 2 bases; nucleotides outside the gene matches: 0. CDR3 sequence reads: CASSPPDRGNYGYTF. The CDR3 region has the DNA TGTGCCAGCTCACCACCGGACAGGGGGAACTATGGCTACACCTTC.

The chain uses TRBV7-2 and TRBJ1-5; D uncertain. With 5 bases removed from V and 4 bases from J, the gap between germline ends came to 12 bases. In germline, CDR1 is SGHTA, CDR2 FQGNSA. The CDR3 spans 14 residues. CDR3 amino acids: CASSRLLFNQPQHF. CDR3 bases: TGTGCCAGCAGCCGTTTACTTTTTAATCAGCCCCAGCATTTT. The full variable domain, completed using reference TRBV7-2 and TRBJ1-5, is GAGVSQSPSNKVTEKGKDVELRCDPISGHTALYWYRQSLGQGLEFLIYFQGNSAPDKSGLPSDRFSAERTGGSVSTLTIQRTQQEDSAVYLCASSRLLFNQPQHFGDGTRLSIL.